This T cell receptor (beta chain) derives from a study of blood T cell repertoires in COVID-19. Method: immunoSEQ multiplex PCR; TCRdb's copy keeps in-frame clones and lacks some. The sample consists of fewer than 250,000 clones, nearly 95% of them appearing once. The CDR3 is 14 amino acids. The V gene's germline CDR1 is SGHRS and CDR2 YFSETQ. Losses at the gene ends were 2 bases for V and 6 bases for J; bases not matched to a gene: 6. The genes are TRBV5-1 and TRBJ1-2, with 8 bases lining up with TRBD1. Source material: peripheral blood. The sequence was obtained from a man aged 30 to 39 with COVID-19, enrolled during active disease. The CDR3 region is CASSLGQGTDGYTF. CDR3 DNA: TGCGCCAGCAGCTTAGGACAGGGAACGGATGGCTACACCTTC.